One TCR beta chain is described in this entry. Its recognized antigen is unknown. No much larger clone exists at a distance of one base, and base qualities are not known. At the junction V is shortened by 4 bases and J by 4 bases; bases outside the gene matches: 14. Its CDR3 holds 18 amino acids, cysteine through phenylalanine. The read is trimmed to its CDR3 DNA, 54 bases read in frame from base 1. From the germline V gene, CDR1 is SGHTA and CDR2 is FQGTGA. The donors were healthy, HIV-negative adults with no recently reported acute infections or vaccinations. Every donor was a Caucasian adult residing in Nashville, Tennessee, USA. CD4+ T cells were enriched by magnetic negative selection; naive cells were then positively selected on CD45RA, and the negative fraction formed the memory subset. Blood was obtained by leukapheresis, after which PBMCs were separated by Ficoll-Histopaque density gradient centrifugation and cryopreserved in liquid nitrogen vapor phase. Analytical flow cytometry was used to check the purity and quantity of every magnetically sorted T cell population. From each sorted fraction, genomic DNA was isolated and quantified by UV absorbance on a Nanodrop 2000c.

These data come from a study of shared clonotypes between healthy human individuals (dated by TCRdb to about 2020). Describing the broader study: A few men and a couple of women, aged 18 to 49 years, made up the cohort. Different laboratories and diverse techniques were used to prepare libraries and sequence TCR repertoires, to increase sequencing depth and limit assay-specific biases. Each donor's leukapheresis produced roughly between about 0.9 and 9.5 billion PBMCs. For each donor, CD4 naive and CD4 memory were each run on three plates, CD8 naive on two plates, and CD8 memory on one plate. Blood TCR repertoires of roughly 5 healthy adults were deeply sequenced to estimate repertoire size and the extent of clonotype sharing between individuals. The paper as a whole reports these results and caveats: Sampling was restricted to blood, and TCR repertoires in tissues likely differ from the TCR repertoires found in blood. Higher generation probabilities were observed for clonotypes shared by all four sorted-subset donors than for non-shared clonotypes. Because the study included only a small number of donors, the genetic and exposure-history diversity represented was limited. Based on pairwise subsampling, the degree of clonotype sharing among donors was expected to be affected by sequencing depth. Larger estimated clonotype richness was generally found for naive subsets than for memory subsets. Across several donors, roughly 5.1% of naive CD4, roughly 3.5% of naive CD8, 2.3% of memory CD4, and 0.4% of memory CD8 clonotypes were shared. Even with the large sequencing depth, rarefaction of the sorted-subset datasets indicated that sequencing was incomplete.

Using the deep immunoSEQ assay, multiplex PCR amplified TCR CDR3 regions from genomic DNA. Genomic DNA extracted from each cell subset was distributed evenly over all wells of several immunoSEQ 96-well plates, and each plate served as one replicate. For sorted subsets, each replicate PCR was loaded with approximately 190 ng genomic DNA, equivalent to 32,000 or so T cell genomes. Purified libraries were quantified with a Qubit 3.0 fluorometer, sized on a Bioanalyzer 2100, and re-quantified with the KAPA Library Quantification kit. Every immunoSEQ 96-well plate was sequenced on a separate single-read 150-cycle Illumina NextSeq 550 flow cell. As for the authors' bioinformatics: The immunoSEQ output contained only junctional sequences without quality scores, so filtering could not match that applied to full-length reads. Sequences were annotated with PyIR, a Python wrapper for IgBLAST v1.9, using IMGT germline references to assign V/J genes and CDR3. Reads were removed for weak V/J assignments (E-value above 1e-6), missing CDR3, stop codons, out-of-frame junctions, or ambiguous translated residues. V3J clonotypes were defined as sequences sharing an identical inferred V gene, J gene, and CDR3 amino acid sequence. Percentage overlap between repertoires was calculated by dividing the number of shared unique clonotypes by the size of the smaller repertoire. Three approaches were used to assess repertoire richness: RTK rarefaction, the Chao1 estimator, and Recon v2.1 estimates of unobserved clonotypes. For all TCRbeta clonotypes obtained by the gDNA method from a handful of donors, generation probabilities were computed with OLGA. TCRdb mirrors the immuneACCESS table, restricted to in-frame sequences. Some clones are absent from its copies; in checked studies, under half trace to an unresolved V gene, and the reason for the others is unknown. D and trimming come from the DNA, and the V and J calls and clone size come from that table. The sample table lists over a million clones, roughly 74% of them with a count of one. The leading ten clones occupy 0.6% to 0.7% of the sample.

The chain uses TRBV7-3 and TRBJ2-1, with 9 bases in between that match TRBD2. The sequence came from a young man in good health. Some clones in this sample may be carry-over from other donors' samples. Sequencing was done on a sample of memory CD4+ T cells from PBMCs. The cell subset or site tag for this specimen amounts to: CD45RA-negative fraction. The DNA sequence reads TGTGCCAGCAGCTCGGGGACATTGGCGGGAGGGGTGTACAATGAGCAGTTCTTC. Its product reads: CASSSGTLAGGVYNEQFF.